This T cell receptor beta chain emerged from a study of blood T cell repertoires in COVID-19. Study context: The United States, Italy and Spain provided the acute and convalescent COVID-19 samples.

Original handling: Estimation of nucleated cell counts relied on the amplification of reference gene primers. The repertoire was sequenced with immunoSEQ multiplex PCR; TCRdb's copy has only in-frame clones and lacks some. V and J calls and clone size are given by that table; D and trimming were obtained from the DNA. The profile shows tens of thousands of clones, 60% to 85% of them singletons. V was clipped by 2 bases and J by 3 bases; unmatched bases: 9. The CDR3 is made up of 16 amino acids. The germline gives CDR1 MNHEY, CDR2 SVGAGI. The clonotype originates from a human donor in a cohort sampled during active COVID-19. The rearrangement joins TRBV6-5 to TRBJ1-1, with TRBD1 matching 7 bases. Sequenced sample: peripheral blood. CDR3 in amino acids: CASSYDRGGWYTEAFF. CDR3 nucleotide sequence: TGTGCCAGCAGTTACGACAGAGGGGGCTGGTACACTGAAGCTTTCTTT.